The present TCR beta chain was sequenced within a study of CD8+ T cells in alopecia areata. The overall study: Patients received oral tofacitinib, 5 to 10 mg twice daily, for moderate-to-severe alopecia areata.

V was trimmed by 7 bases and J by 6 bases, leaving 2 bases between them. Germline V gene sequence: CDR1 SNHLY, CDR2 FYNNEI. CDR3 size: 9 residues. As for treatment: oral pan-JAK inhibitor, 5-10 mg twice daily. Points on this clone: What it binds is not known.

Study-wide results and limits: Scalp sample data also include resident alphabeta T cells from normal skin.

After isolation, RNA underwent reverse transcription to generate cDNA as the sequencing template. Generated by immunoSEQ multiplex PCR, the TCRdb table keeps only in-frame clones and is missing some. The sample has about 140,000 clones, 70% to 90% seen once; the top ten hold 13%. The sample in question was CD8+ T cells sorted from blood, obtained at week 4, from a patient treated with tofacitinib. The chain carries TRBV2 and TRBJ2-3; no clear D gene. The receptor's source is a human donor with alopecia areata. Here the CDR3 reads CASMDTQYF. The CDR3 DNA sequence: TGTGCCAGCATGGATACGCAGTATTTT.